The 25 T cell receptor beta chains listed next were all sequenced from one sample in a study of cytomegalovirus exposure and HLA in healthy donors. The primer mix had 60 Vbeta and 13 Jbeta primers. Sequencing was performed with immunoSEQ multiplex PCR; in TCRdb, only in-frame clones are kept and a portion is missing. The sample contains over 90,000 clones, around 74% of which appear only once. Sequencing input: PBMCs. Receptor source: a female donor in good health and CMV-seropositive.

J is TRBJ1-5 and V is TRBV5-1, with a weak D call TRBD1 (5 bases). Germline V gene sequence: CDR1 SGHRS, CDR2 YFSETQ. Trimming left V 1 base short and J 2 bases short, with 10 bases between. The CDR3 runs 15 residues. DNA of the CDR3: TGCGCCAGCAGCTTGCAGGGCGCTGGCAATCAGCCCCAGCATTTT. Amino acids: CASSLQGAGNQPQHF.

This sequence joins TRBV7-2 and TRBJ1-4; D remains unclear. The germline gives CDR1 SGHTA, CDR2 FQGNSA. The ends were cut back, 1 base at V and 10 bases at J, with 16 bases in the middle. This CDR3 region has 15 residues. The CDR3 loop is CASSLGTAQSGKLFF. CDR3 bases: TGTGCCAGCAGCTTAGGCACCGCTCAATCCGGAAAACTGTTTTTT.

The CDR3 loop is CASSFGYGVRTDTQYF. The CDR3, as DNA: TGTGCCAGCAGCTTTGGCTATGGAGTCCGCACAGATACGCAGTATTTT. The J gene is TRBJ2-3, the V gene TRBV11-2, with unresolved D. The V gene's germline CDR1 is SGHAT and CDR2 FQNNGV. The germline V and J ends were trimmed by 3 bases and 1 base, with 14 bases remaining between them. The CDR3 is 16 residues long.

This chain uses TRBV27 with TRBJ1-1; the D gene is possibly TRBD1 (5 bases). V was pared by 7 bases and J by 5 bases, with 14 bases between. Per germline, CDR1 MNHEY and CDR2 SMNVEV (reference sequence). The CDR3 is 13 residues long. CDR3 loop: CASTSTRGTEAFF. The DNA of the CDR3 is TGTGCCAGCACTTCTACCCGGGGGACTGAAGCTTTCTTT.

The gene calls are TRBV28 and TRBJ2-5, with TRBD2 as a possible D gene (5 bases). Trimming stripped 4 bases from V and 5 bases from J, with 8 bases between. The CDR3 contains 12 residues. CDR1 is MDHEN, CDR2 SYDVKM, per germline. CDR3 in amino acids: CASSSPGETQYF. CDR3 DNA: TGTGCCAGCAGTTCTCCGGGGGAGACCCAGTACTTC.

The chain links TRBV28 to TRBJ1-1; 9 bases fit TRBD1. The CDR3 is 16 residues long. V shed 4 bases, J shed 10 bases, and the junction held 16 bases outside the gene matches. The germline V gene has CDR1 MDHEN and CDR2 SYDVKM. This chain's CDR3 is CASSSEDWGQGAAAFF. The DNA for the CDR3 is TGTGCCAGCAGTTCAGAAGACTGGGGACAGGGAGCGGCAGCTTTCTTT.

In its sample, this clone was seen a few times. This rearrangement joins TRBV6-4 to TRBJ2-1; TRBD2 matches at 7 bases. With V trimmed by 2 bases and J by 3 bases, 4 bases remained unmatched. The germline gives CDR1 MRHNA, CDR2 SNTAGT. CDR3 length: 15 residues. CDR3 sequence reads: CASSDEGGDYNEQFF. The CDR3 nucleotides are TGTGCCAGCAGTGACGAGGGAGGGGACTACAATGAGCAGTTCTTC.

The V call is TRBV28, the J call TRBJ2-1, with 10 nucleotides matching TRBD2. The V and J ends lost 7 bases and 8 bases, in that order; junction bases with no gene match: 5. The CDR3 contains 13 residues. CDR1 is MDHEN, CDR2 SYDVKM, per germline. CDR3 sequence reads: CASKSGGADEQFF. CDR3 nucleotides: TGTGCCAGCAAAAGCGGGGGGGCTGATGAGCAGTTCTTC.

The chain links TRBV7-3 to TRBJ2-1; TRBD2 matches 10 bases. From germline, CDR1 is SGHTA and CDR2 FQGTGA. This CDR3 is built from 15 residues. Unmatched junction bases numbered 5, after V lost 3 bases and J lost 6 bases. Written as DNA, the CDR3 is TGTGCCAGCAGCTTGGTACTAGCGGGATCCAATGAGCAGTTCTTC. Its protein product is CASSLVLAGSNEQFF.

CDR3 in amino acids: CSVVVASETQYF. The CDR3 DNA is TGCAGCGTTGTCGTAGCATCGGAGACCCAGTACTTC. The chain recombines TRBV29-1 with TRBJ2-5; no definite D call. Trimming took off 4 bases at V and 5 bases at J, with 11 bases between the two ends. Germline V CDR1 and CDR2: SQVTM, ANQGSEA. The CDR3 is 12 residues long.

The CDR3 DNA follows: TGTGCCAGCGGTCAGGGTAGGGGCTACACCTTC. Protein: CASGQGRGYTF. The chain recombines TRBV14 with TRBJ1-2, with a tentative D call TRBD1 (5 bases). Germline V CDR1 and CDR2: SGHDN, FVKESK. Trimming took off 8 bases at V and 8 bases at J, with 12 bases between the two ends. CDR3 size: 11 residues.

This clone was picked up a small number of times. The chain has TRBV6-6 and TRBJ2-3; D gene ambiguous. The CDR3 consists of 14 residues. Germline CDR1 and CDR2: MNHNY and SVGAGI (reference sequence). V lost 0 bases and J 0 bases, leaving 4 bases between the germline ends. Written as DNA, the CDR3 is TGTGCCAGCAGTTACTCGGCTAGCACAGATACGCAGTATTTT. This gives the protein CASSYSASTDTQYF.

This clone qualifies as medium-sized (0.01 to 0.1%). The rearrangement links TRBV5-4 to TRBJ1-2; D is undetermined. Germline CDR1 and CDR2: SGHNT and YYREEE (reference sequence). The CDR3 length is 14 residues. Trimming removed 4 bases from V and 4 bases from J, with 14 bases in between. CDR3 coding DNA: TGTGCCAGCAGCCGCACCGGACGGGGCTATGGCTACACCTTC. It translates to CASSRTGRGYGYTF. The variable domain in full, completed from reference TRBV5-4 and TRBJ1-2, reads ETGVTQSPTHLIKTRGQQVTLRCSSQSGHNTVSWYQQALGQGPQFIFQYYREEENGRGNFPPRFSGLQFPNYSSELNVNALELDDSALYLCASSRTGRGYGYTFGSGTRLTVV.

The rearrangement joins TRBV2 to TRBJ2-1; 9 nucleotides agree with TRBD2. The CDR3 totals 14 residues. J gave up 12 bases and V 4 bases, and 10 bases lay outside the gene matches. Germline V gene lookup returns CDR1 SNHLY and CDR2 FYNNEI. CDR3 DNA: TGTGCCAGCAGTGGAGATGGAGCGGGGGGCCCGCAGTTCTTC. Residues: CASSGDGAGGPQFF. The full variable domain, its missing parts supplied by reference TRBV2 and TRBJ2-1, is EPEVTQTPSHQVTQMGQEVILRCVPISNHLYFYWYRQILGQKVEFLVSFYNNEISEKSEIFDDQFSVERPDGSNFTLKIRSTKLEDSAMYFCASSGDGAGGPQFFGPGTRLTVL.

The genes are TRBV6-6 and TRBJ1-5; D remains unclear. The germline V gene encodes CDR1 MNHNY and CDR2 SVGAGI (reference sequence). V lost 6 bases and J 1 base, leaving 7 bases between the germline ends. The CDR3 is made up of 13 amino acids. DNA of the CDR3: TGTGCCAGCAGCCCTGTGAGCAATCAGCCCCAGCATTTT. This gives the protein CASSPVSNQPQHF.

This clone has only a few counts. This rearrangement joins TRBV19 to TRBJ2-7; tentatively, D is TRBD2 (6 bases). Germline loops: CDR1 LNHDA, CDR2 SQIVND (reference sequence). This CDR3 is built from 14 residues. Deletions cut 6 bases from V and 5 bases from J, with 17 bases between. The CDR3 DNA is TGTGCCAGTAGCGGATTAGCGGAGCTGCACGAGCAGTACTTC. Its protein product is CASSGLAELHEQYF.

The CDR3 region has the DNA TGTGCCATCAGTGAGTCCAGGGGGCGTAATGAAAAACTGTTTTTT. Amino acids: CAISESRGRNEKLFF. J is TRBJ1-4 and V is TRBV10-3; 8 bases align to TRBD1. V shed 0 bases, J shed 4 bases, and the junction held 1 base outside the gene matches. Germline V gives CDR1 ENHRY, CDR2 SYGVKD. The CDR3 consists of 15 residues.

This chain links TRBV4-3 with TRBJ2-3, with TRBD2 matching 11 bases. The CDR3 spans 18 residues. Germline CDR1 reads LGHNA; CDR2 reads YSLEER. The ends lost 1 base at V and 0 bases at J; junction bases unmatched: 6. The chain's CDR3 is CASSQVLLAGGSTDTQYF. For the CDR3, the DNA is TGCGCCAGCAGCCAAGTCTTATTAGCGGGGGGGAGCACAGATACGCAGTATTTT.

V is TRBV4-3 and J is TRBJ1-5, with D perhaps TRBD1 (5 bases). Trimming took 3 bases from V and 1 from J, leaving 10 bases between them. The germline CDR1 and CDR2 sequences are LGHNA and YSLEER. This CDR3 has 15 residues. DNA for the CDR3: TGCGCCAGCAGCCATCAAACAGGCAGCAATCAGCCCCAGCATTTT. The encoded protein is CASSHQTGSNQPQHF.

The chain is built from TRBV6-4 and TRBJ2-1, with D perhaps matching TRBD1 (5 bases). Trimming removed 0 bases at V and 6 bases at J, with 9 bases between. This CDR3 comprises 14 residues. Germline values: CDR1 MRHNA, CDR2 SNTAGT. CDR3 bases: TGTGCCAGCAGTGACTCGATAGGGGTCAATGAGCAGTTCTTC. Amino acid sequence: CASSDSIGVNEQFF.

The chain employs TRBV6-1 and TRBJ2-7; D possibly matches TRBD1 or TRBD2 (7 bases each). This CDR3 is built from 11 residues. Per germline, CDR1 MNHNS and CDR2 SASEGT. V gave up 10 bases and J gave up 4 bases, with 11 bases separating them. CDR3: CANRGGYEQYF. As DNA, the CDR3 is TGTGCCAACAGGGGAGGGTACGAGCAGTACTTC.

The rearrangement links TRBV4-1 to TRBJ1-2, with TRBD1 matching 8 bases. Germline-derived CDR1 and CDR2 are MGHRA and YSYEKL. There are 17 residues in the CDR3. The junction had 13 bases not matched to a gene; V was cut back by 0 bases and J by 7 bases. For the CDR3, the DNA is TGCGCCAGCAGCCAAGAGACCGTCGGACAGGGTTATGGTGGCTACACCTTC. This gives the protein CASSQETVGQGYGGYTF.

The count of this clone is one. CDR3 region: CSVLQGRGRLETQYF. The CDR3 nucleotides read TGCAGCGTTTTACAAGGGAGGGGTCGCTTGGAGACCCAGTACTTC. This sequence joins TRBV29-1 and TRBJ2-5; 7 bases map to TRBD2. Germline CDR1 reads SQVTM; CDR2 reads ANQGSEA. Losses at the gene ends were 5 bases for V and 5 bases for J; bases not matched to a gene: 14. This CDR3 has 15 amino acids.

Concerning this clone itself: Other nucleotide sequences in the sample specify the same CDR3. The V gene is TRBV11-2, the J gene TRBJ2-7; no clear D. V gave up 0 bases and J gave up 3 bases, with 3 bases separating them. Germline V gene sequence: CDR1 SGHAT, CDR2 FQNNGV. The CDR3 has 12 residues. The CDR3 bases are TGTGCCAGCAGCTTAGACAGCTACGAGCAGTACTTC. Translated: CASSLDSYEQYF.

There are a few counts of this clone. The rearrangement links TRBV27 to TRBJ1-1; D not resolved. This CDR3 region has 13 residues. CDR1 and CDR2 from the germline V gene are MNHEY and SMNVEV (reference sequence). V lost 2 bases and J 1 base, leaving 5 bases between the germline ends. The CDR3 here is CASSLNRNTEAFF. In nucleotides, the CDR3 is TGTGCCAGCAGTTTAAACAGGAACACTGAAGCTTTCTTT.